The clone carrying this TCR beta chain was found once. The CDR3 covers 15 residues. Germline V gene data show CDR1 as GTSNPN and CDR2 as SVGIG (reference sequence). V lost 3 bases to trimming and J lost 6 bases; unmatched junction nucleotides: 12. The source of the sample is a study of CD8+ T cells in alopecia areata. cDNA prepared by RNA extraction and subsequent reverse transcription served as the template for sequencing. Repertoires were generated with immunoSEQ multiplex PCR, while TCRdb's copy carries only in-frame clones and drops some. The sample lists 89,000 or so clones; 51% were seen once. The sequence derives from a human donor with alopecia areata. The V call is TRBV30, the J call TRBJ2-7; 9 bases are shared with TRBD1. The sequenced sample was NKG2D-high CD8+ T cells sorted from blood. The CDR3 reads CAWRRGQGMVGEQYF. The CDR3 nucleotides read TGTGCCTGGAGGCGTGGACAGGGGATGGTGGGCGAGCAGTACTTC.